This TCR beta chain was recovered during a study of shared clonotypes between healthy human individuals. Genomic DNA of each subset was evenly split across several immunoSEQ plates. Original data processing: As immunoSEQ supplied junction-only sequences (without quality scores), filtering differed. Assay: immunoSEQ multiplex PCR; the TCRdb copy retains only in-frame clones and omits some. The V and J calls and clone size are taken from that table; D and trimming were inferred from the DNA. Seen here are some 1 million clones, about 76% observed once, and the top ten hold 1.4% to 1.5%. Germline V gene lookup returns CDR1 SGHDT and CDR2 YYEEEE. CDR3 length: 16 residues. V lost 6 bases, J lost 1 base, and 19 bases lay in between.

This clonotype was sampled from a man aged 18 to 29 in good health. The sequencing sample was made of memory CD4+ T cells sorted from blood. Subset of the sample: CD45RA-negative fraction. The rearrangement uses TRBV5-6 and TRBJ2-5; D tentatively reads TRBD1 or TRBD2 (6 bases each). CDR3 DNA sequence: TGTGCCAGCATCTTACAGGGTTTGGGGGGCCAAGAGACCCAGTACTTC. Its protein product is CASILQGLGGQETQYF.